These 4 T cell receptor beta chains originate from one sample sequenced in a study of human T cells and chemical hapten exposure (dated by TCRdb to the early 2020s). Receptor libraries were prepared by RACE. The run used a NextSeq 500. TCRdb reran the public reads through fastp at Q25 and MiXCR, keeping productive beta chains. One record per CDR3 amino acid sequence lists the most common genes and DNA. For this sample the table gives about 65,000 distinct CDR3 sequences, of which around 6.1% were detected only once. The ten biggest clones cover just under 3.5% of the sample. In light of the paper, this sample's time point label describes: healthy volunteer bleed at 6 weeks. Total RNA was isolated from unfractionated whole blood collected in Tempus Blood RNA tubes. Sequenced: whole blood. These receptors were taken from a female donor in good health. Some clones in this sample may be carry-over from other donors' samples.

This clonotype was found many times. This sequence joins TRBV28 and TRBJ2-7; either TRBD1 or TRBD2 may supply D (5 bases each). Between the trimmed V and J ends, which lost 4 bases and 0 bases, there was a span of 10 bases. The CDR3 has 14 residues. Per the germline V gene, CDR1 is MDHEN and CDR2 is SYDVKM. CDR3 in amino acids: CASSSGTFSYEQYF. The CDR3 DNA is TGTGCCAGCAGTTCGGGGACGTTCTCCTACGAGCAGTACTTC.

This clonotype was detected a few times. CDR3 in amino acids: CASSLMAADYGYTF. CDR3 sequence (DNA): TGTGCCAGCAGCTTGATGGCAGCGGACTATGGCTACACCTTC. The genes are TRBV5-5 and TRBJ1-2; no firm D call. Between the trimmed V and J ends, which lost 1 base and 3 bases, there was a span of 10 bases. CDR1 is SGHKS, CDR2 YYEKEE, per germline (reference sequence). The CDR3 has 14 amino acids.

This clonotype was counted many times. The genes are TRBV6-2 or TRBV6-3 and TRBJ1-2; D not certain. V lost 5 bases and J 4 bases, leaving 8 bases between the germline ends. Germline V gene sequence: CDR1 MNHEY, CDR2 SVGEGT. The CDR3 loop spans 12 amino acids. CDR3 sequence (DNA): TGTGCCAGCAGTCGAGAGGTCTATGGCTACACCTTC. Amino acids: CASSREVYGYTF.

This clonotype was seen ten or more times. This chain joins TRBV7-2 and TRBJ2-6; D remains unclear. The germline V and J ends were trimmed by 3 bases and 4 bases, with 4 bases remaining between them. Germline assignment: CDR1 SGHTA and CDR2 FQGNSA. CDR3 length: 13 amino acids. Here the CDR3 DNA reads TGTGCCAGCAGCTTGAAGGGGGCCAACGTCCTGACTTTC. Its protein product is CASSLKGANVLTF.